This TCR beta chain was identified during a study of CD8+ T cells in alopecia areata. Comments on this clone: Its specificity is not known.

Whole-study findings and limits: Higher clonality and more expanded CD8+ clones appeared in lesional than normal scalp.

Once RNA had been extracted, it was reverse transcribed into cDNA to act as the sequencing template. Using immunoSEQ multiplex PCR, the repertoire was profiled, and TCRdb retains in-frame clones only, with some absent. The sample shows some 170,000 clones, about 66% of them seen only once. The V end was cut by 2 bases, the J end by 6 bases, with 17 bases between. Germline CDR1 and CDR2: PRHDT and FYEKMQ (reference sequence). The CDR3 has 15 amino acids. The researchers isolated CD4+ and CD8+ T cells from PBMCs by sorting. The sequenced sample was CD8+ T cells sorted from blood, obtained at week 0. The sequence derives from a human donor with alopecia areata. This sequence joins TRBV13 and TRBJ2-7, with TRBD2 as a possible D gene (7 bases). The CDR3 here is CASSLSGGLRTEQYF. CDR3 DNA sequence: TGTGCCAGCAGCTTATCGGGGGGCTTAAGAACCGAGCAGTACTTC. Filled out from reference TRBV13 and TRBJ2-7, the complete variable domain reads AAGVIQSPRHLIKEKRETATLKCYPIPRHDTVYWYQQGPGQDPQFLISFYEKMQSDKGSIPDRFSAQQFSDYHSELNMSSLELGDSALYFCASSLSGGLRTEQYFGPGTRLTVT.